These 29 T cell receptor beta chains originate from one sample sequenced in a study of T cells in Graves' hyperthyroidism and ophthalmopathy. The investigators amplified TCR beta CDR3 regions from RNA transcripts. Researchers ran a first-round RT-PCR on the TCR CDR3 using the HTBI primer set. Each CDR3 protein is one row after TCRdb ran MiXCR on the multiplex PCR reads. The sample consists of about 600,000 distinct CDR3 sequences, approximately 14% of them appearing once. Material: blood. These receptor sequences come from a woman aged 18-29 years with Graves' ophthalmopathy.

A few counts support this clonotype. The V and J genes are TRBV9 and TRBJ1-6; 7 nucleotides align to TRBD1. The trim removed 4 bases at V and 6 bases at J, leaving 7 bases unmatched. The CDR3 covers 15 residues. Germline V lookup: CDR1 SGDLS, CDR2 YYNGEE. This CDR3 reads CASSTTGNTNSPLHF. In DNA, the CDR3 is TGTGCCAGCAGCACGACAGGGAATACTAATTCACCCCTCCACTTT.

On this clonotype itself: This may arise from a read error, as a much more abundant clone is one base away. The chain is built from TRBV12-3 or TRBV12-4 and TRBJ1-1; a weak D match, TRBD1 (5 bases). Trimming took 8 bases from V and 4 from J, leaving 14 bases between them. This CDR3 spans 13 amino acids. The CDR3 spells CASGRGRITEAFF. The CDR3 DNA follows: TGTGCCAGCGGCCGGGGACGGATCACTGAAGCTTTCTTT.

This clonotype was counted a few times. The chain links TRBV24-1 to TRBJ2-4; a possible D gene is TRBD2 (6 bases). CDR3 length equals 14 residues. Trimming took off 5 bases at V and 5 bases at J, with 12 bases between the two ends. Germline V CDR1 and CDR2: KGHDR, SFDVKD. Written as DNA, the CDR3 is TGTGCCACCAGTGCTGCGGGACCGCAAAACATTCAGTACTTC. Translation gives CATSAAGPQNIQYF.

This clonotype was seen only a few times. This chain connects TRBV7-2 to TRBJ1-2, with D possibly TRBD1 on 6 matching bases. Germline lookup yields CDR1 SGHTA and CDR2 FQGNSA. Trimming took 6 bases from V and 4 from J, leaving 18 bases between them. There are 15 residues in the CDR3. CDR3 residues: CASRPSSGDGYGYTF. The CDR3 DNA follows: TGTGCCAGCAGGCCTTCTTCAGGGGACGGCTATGGCTACACCTTC.

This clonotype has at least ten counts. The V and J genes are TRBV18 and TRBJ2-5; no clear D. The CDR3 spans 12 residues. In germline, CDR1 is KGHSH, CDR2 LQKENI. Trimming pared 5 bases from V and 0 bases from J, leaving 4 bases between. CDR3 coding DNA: TGTGCCAGCTCAGTGTACCAAGAGACCCAGTACTTC. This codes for CASSVYQETQYF.

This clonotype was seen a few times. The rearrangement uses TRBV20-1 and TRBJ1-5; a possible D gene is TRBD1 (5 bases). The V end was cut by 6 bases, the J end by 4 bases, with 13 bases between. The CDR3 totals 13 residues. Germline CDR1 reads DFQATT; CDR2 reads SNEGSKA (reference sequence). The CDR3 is CSAGGAGNQPQHF. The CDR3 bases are TGCAGTGCAGGAGGGGCGGGAAATCAGCCCCAGCATTTT.

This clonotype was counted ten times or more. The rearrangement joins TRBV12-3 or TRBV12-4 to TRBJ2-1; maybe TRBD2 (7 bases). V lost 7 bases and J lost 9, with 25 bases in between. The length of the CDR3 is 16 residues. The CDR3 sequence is CASTWGGGIGRGEQFF. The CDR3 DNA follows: TGTGCCAGCACCTGGGGGGGCGGGATTGGTCGTGGTGAGCAGTTCTTC.

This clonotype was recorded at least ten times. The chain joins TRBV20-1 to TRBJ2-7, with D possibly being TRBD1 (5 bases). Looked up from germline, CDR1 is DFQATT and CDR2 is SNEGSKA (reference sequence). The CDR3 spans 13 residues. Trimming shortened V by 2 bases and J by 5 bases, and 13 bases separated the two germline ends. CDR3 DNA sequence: TGCAGTGCTAGATGGCGCAGGGTTGACGAGCAGTACTTC. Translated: CSARWRRVDEQYF.

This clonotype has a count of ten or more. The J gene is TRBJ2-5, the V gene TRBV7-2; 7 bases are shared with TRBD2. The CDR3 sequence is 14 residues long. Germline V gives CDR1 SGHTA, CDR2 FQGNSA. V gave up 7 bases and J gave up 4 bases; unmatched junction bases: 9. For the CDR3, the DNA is TGTGCCAGCACCTCGATCACGGGAGGAGAGACCCAGTACTTC. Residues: CASTSITGGETQYF.

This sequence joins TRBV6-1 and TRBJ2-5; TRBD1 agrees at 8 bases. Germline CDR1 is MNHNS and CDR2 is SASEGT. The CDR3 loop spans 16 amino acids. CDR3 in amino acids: CASCEIGDRPQETQYF. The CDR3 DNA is TGTGCTAGCTGTGAAATCGGGGACAGGCCTCAAGAGACCCAGTACTTC.

In DNA, the CDR3 is TGTGCCAGCACCATCTATAGCGGGAGTGCCTACAATGAGCAGTTCTTC. It yields the protein CASTIYSGSAYNEQFF. The chain carries TRBV14 and TRBJ2-1; 9 nucleotides match TRBD2. Trimming took 7 bases from V and 2 from J; bases not matched to a gene: 9. CDR1 and CDR2 (germline): SGHDN, FVKESK. The CDR3 has 16 amino acids.

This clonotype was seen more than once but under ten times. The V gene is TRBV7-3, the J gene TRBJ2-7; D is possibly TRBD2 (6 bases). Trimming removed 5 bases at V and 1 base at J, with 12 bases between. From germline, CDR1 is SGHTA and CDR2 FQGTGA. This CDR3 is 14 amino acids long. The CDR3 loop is CASSARDGSYEQYF. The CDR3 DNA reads TGTGCCAGCAGCGCGCGGGACGGTTCCTACGAGCAGTACTTC.

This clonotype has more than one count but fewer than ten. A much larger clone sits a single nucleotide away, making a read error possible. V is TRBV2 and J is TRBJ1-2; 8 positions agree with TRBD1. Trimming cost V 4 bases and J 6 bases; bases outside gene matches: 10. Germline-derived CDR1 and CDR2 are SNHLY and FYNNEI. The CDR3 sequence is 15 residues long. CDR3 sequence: CASSGALATGDGYTF. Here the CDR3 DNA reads TGTGCCAGCAGTGGAGCGCTTGCGACAGGGGATGGCTACACCTTC.

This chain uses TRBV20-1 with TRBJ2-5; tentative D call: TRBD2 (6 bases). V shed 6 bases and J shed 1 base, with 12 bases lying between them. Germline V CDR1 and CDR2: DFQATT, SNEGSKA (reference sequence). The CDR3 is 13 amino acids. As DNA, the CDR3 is TGCAGTGCGACGGGAGCCCCCCAAGAGACCCAGTACTTC. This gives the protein CSATGAPQETQYF.

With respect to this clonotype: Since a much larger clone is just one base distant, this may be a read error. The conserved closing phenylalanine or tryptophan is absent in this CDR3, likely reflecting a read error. The CDR3 region has the DNA TGTGCCAGCAGTAAAGGACAGGGGGCAAATCAGCCCCAGCATCTT. Residues: CASSKGQGANQPQHL. The chain carries TRBV2 and TRBJ1-5; 11 bases match TRBD1. The CDR3 length is 15 residues. Trimming cost V 5 bases and J 4 bases; bases outside gene matches: 4. CDR1 is SNHLY and CDR2 is FYNNEI in the germline V gene.

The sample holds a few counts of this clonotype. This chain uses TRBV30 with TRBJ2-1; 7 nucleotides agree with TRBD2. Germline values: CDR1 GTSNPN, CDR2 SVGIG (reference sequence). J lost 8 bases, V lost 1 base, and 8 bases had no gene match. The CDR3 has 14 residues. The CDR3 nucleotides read TGTGCCTGGAGTGGGCGGGAGATTTGGGATGAGCAGTTCTTC. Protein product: CAWSGREIWDEQFF.

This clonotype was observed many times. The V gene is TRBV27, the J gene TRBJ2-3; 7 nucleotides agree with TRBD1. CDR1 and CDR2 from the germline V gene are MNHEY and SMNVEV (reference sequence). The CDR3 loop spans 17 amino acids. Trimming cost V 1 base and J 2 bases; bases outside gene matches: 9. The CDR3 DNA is TGTGCCAGCAGTTTATACCCGGGACAGAAAGACACAGATACGCAGTATTTT. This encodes CASSLYPGQKDTDTQYF.

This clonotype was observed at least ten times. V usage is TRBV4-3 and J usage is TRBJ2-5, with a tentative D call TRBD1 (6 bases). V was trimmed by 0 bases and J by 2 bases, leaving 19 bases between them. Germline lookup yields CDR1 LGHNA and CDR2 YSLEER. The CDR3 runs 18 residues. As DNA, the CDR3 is TGCGCCAGCAGCCAAGATTCTTGGAGGACAGAGCTGCAAGAGACCCAGTACTTC. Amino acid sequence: CASSQDSWRTELQETQYF.

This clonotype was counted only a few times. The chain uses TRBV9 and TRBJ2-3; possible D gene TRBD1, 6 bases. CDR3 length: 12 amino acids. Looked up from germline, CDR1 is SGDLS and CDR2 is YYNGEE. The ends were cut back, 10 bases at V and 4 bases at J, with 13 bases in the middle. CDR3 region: CALQGCPDTQYF. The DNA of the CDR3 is TGTGCCCTACAGGGTTGTCCAGATACGCAGTATTTT.

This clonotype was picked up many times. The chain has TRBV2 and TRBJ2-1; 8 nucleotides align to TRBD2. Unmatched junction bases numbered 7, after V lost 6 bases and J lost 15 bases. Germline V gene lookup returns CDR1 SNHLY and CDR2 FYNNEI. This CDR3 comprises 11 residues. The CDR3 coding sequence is TGTGCCAGCAGGGGCGCGGGAGGAGGGTTCTTC. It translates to CASRGAGGGFF.

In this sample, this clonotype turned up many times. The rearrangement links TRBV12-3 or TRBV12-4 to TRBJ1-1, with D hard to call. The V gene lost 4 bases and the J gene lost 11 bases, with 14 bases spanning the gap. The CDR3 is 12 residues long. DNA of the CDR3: TGTGCCAGCAGTTACGACGTACTGGGCGCTTTCTTT. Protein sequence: CASSYDVLGAFF.

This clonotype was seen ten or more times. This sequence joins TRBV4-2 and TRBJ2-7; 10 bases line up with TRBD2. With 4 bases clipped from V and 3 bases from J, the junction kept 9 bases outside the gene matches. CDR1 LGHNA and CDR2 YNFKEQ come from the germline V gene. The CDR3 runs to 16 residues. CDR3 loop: CASSRGRGTSVYEQYF. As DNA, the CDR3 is TGTGCCAGCAGCCGGGGCAGGGGGACTAGCGTCTACGAGCAGTACTTC.

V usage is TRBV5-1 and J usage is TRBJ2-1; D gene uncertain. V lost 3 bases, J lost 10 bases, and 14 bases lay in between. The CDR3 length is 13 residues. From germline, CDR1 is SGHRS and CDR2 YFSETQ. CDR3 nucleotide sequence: TGCGCCAGCAGCTGGACGCTACTGGAGGAGCAGTTCTTC. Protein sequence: CASSWTLLEEQFF.

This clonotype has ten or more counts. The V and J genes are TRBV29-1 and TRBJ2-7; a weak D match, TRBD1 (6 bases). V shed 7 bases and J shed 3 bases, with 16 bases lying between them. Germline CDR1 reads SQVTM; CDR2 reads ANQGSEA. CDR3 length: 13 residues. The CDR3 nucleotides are TGCAGCGCGGTGGGGGAAGGGGGCTACGAGCAGTACTTC. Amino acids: CSAVGEGGYEQYF.

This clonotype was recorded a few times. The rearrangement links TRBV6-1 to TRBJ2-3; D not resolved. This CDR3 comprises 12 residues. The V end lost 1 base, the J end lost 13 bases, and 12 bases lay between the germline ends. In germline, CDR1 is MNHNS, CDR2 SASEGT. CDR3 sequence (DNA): TGTGCCAGCAGTGAAGGCGTGGCCCCTGAGTATTTT. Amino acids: CASSEGVAPEYF.

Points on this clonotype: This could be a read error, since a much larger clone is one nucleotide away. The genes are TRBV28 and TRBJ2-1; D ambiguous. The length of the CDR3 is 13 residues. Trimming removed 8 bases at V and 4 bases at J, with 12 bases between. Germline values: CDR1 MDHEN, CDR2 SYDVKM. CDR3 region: CASGRYGYNEQFF. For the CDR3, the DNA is TGTGCCAGCGGGCGATACGGGTACAATGAGCAGTTCTTC.

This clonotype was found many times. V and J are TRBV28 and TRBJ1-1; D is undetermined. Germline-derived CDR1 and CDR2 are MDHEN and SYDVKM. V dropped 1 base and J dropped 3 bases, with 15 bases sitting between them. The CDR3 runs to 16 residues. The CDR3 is CASSLSSGGGDTEAFF. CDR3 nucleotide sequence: TGTGCCAGCAGTTTATCCTCCGGAGGCGGAGACACTGAAGCTTTCTTT.

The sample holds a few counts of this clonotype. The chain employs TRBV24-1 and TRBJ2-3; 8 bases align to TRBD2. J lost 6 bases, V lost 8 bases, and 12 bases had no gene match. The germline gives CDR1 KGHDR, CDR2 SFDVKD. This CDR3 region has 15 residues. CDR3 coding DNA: TGTGCCACCACGAGCGGGAGAGGGTTTGCGGATACGCAGTATTTT. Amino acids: CATTSGRGFADTQYF.

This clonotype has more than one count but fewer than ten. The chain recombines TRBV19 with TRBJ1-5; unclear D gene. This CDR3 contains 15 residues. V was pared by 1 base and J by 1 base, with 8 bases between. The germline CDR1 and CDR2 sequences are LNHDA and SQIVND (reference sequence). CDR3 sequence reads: CASSIAQQSNQPQHF. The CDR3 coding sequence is TGTGCCAGTAGTATAGCCCAACAGAGCAATCAGCCCCAGCATTTT.